What follows are 17 T cell receptor beta chains derived from one specimen sequenced in a study of OX40 agonist ivuxolimab in advanced cancers. Sequenced by immunoSEQ multiplex PCR; TCRdb stores in-frame clones only, minus some. The data show about 45,000 clones, about 79% seen once. Here the sequenced sample was CD4+ or CD8+ T cells sorted from blood, taken in a trial of the OX40 agonist ivuxolimab. These receptors were collected from an adult with an advanced solid tumor such as melanoma, head and neck, liver or kidney cancer.

This clone was counted a few times. The chain combines TRBV6-5 with TRBJ1-2; no clear D gene. Deletions cut 2 bases from V and 2 bases from J, with 15 bases between. Germline loops: CDR1 MNHEY, CDR2 SVGAGI. This CDR3 has 16 amino acids. DNA of the CDR3: TGTGCCAGCAGTTACATCGGGGTGAAGTTCAACTATGGCTACACCTTC. This gives the protein CASSYIGVKFNYGYTF.

The rearrangement links TRBV5-6 to TRBJ2-1, with a possible D match to TRBD2 (6 bases). Germline V gives CDR1 SGHDT, CDR2 YYEEEE. Trimming removed 4 bases at V and 0 bases at J, with 17 bases between. This CDR3 has 17 amino acids. The CDR3: CASSRPPWRDSYNEQFF. DNA of the CDR3: TGTGCCAGCAGCCGGCCCCCCTGGCGGGACTCCTACAATGAGCAGTTCTTC.

The rearrangement uses TRBV27 and TRBJ2-5; 10 nucleotides match TRBD2. The J segment lost 2 bases and the V segment lost 6 bases, leaving 6 bases of the junction unmatched. This CDR3 contains 15 residues. CDR1 MNHEY and CDR2 SMNVEV come from the germline V gene (reference sequence). CDR3 protein: CASRRSGGGQETQYF. CDR3 in DNA: TGTGCCAGCAGACGAAGCGGGGGGGGGCAAGAGACCCAGTACTTC.

V is TRBV1 and J is TRBJ2-7; TRBD1 reflects the table's D call only, with no check against the DNA. TRBV1 is a known pseudogene. The CDR3 is made up of 14 amino acids. DNA for the CDR3: TGCACCAGCAGCCAAGAAGGACACTACTACGAGCAGTACTTC. This sequence encodes CTSSQEGHYYEQYF.

This clone was observed a handful of times. The J gene is TRBJ1-5, the V gene TRBV9, with D perhaps TRBD1 (5 bases). Germline assignment: CDR1 SGDLS and CDR2 YYNGEE. CDR3 length: 14 amino acids. The V and J ends lost 2 bases and 4 bases respectively, with 10 bases between them. CDR3 coding DNA: TGTGCCAGCAGCGTGGGACCGACGAATCAGCCCCAGCATTTT. Protein: CASSVGPTNQPQHF.

The chain has TRBV27 and TRBJ1-1; a weak D match, TRBD1 (5 bases). Germline CDR1 is MNHEY and CDR2 is SMNVEV (reference sequence). The CDR3 is made up of 11 amino acids. The V end was cut by 4 bases, the J end by 11 bases, with 11 bases between. The CDR3 spells CASSSGRNAFF. The CDR3 DNA follows: TGTGCCAGCAGTTCAGGGAGGAATGCTTTCTTT.

The V gene is TRBV7-6, the J gene TRBJ2-5; 12 bases align to TRBD1. V trimming: 1 base; J trimming: 11 bases; junction bases outside the gene matches: 11. Germline loops: CDR1 SGHVS, CDR2 FNYEAQ. The CDR3 length is 16 residues. The CDR3 is CASSLDPGTGGGEQYF. CDR3 in DNA: TGTGCCAGCAGCTTAGATCCCGGGACAGGGGGCGGTGAGCAGTACTTC.

This chain joins TRBV11-3 and TRBJ2-7; D not resolved. Germline CDR1 reads SGHNT; CDR2 reads YENEEA. The length of the CDR3 is 14 residues. Trimming left V 0 bases short and J 3 bases short, with 9 bases between. CDR3: CASSLERVHYEQYF. The DNA of the CDR3 is TGTGCCAGCAGCTTAGAAAGGGTCCACTACGAGCAGTACTTC. The variable domain in full, with the rest retrieved from reference TRBV11-3 and TRBJ2-7, is EAGVVQSPRYKIIEKKQPVAFWCNPISGHNTLYWYLQNLGQGPELLIRYENEEAVDDSQLPKDRFSAERLKGVDSTLKIQPAELGDSAVYLCASSLERVHYEQYFGPGTRLTVT.

The CDR3 here is CASSVGSLRGSGNTIYF. The DNA for the CDR3 is TGTGCCAGCAGCGTAGGTTCCCTACGGGGCTCTGGAAACACCATATATTTT. The gene calls are TRBV9 and TRBJ1-3; D is unresolved. The CDR3 has 17 amino acids. Trimming shortened V by 0 bases and J by 0 bases, and 13 bases separated the two germline ends. CDR1 and CDR2 from the germline V gene are SGDLS and YYNGEE.

The chain combines TRBV29-1 with TRBJ2-5; D ambiguous. The end of the DNA aligns better with TRBJ2-7, so the J call may be wrong. Germline V gene data show CDR1 as SQVTM and CDR2 as ANQGSEA. The CDR3 loop spans 13 amino acids. This CDR3 reads CSVETGSSYEQYF. The CDR3 DNA reads as TGCAGCGTTGAAACGGGCAGCTCCTACGAGCAGTACTTC.

CDR3 bases: TGTGCCAGCAGTAGGCTCAGGGGGCAGCCCCAGCATTTT. This encodes CASSRLRGQPQHF. The chain uses TRBV6-5 and TRBJ1-5, with 7 nucleotides matching TRBD1. CDR3 size: 13 residues. Germline lookup yields CDR1 MNHEY and CDR2 SVGAGI. V was pared by 5 bases and J by 7 bases, with 5 bases of the junction left unmatched.

The CDR3 DNA sequence: TGTGCCAGCAGCTCCGGACAGGGTGGAAATGAGCAGTTCTTC. Amino acid sequence: CASSSGQGGNEQFF. The V gene is TRBV7-3, the J gene TRBJ2-1; 8 nucleotides match TRBD1. The CDR3 has 14 amino acids. With 4 bases clipped from V and 7 bases from J, the junction kept 6 bases outside the gene matches. Germline V lookup: CDR1 SGHTA, CDR2 FQGTGA.

V is TRBV6-1 and J is TRBJ1-1; TRBD1 aligns across 7 bases. Germline V gives CDR1 MNHNS, CDR2 SASEGT. The CDR3 loop spans 15 amino acids. The ends lost 5 bases at V and 0 bases at J; junction bases unmatched: 6. CDR3 DNA: TGTGCCAGCAGTCCCTACAGGGGAATGAACACTGAAGCTTTCTTT. Its protein is CASSPYRGMNTEAFF.

The V and J genes are TRBV6-1 and TRBJ2-7; 8 bases match TRBD2. Per the germline V gene, CDR1 is MNHNS and CDR2 is SASEGT. The V gene end was trimmed by 6 bases and the J gene end by 1 base; junction bases not matched to a gene: 5. The CDR3 contains 14 residues. In nucleotides, the CDR3 is TGTGCCAGCAGGGCGACTAGCGCTTCCTACGAGCAGTACTTC. Translating it yields CASRATSASYEQYF.

The chain couples TRBV2 to TRBJ1-1; 7 bases are a match to TRBD1. CDR1 is SNHLY, CDR2 FYNNEI, per germline. The CDR3 is 14 amino acids. The J segment lost 1 base and the V segment lost 5 bases, leaving 4 bases of the junction unmatched. CDR3 loop: CASSRDSSNTEAFF. The CDR3 DNA reads TGTGCCAGCAGTAGGGACAGCTCGAACACTGAAGCTTTCTTT.

The chain recombines TRBV4-2 with TRBJ1-2, with 11 bases matching TRBD1. Looked up from germline, CDR1 is LGHNA and CDR2 is YNFKEQ. V lost 4 bases to trimming and J lost 5 bases; unmatched junction nucleotides: 9. The CDR3 totals 16 residues. CDR3 protein: CASSPLGQGGGYGYTF. In nucleotides, the CDR3 is TGTGCCAGCAGCCCGCTGGGACAGGGGGGTGGGTATGGCTACACCTTC.

The rearrangement joins TRBV9 to TRBJ2-6; 8 bases are a match to TRBD2. CDR1 and CDR2 (germline): SGDLS, YYNGEE. J gave up 4 bases and V 4 bases, and 1 base lay outside the gene matches. This CDR3 contains 14 residues. This CDR3 reads CASSWTSGANVLTF. The CDR3 DNA sequence: TGTGCCAGCAGCTGGACTAGCGGGGCCAACGTCCTGACTTTC.